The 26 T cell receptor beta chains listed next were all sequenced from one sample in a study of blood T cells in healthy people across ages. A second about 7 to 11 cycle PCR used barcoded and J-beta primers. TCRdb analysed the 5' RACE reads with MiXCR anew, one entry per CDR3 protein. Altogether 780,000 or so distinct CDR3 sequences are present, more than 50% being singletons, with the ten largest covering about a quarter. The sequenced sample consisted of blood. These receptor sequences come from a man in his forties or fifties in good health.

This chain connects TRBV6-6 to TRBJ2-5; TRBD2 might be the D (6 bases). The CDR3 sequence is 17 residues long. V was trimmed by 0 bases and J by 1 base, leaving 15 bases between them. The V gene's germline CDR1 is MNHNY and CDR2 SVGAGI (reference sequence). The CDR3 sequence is CASSYSNQPGGQETQYF. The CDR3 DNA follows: TGTGCCAGCAGTTACTCGAACCAGCCCGGGGGCCAAGAGACCCAGTACTTC.

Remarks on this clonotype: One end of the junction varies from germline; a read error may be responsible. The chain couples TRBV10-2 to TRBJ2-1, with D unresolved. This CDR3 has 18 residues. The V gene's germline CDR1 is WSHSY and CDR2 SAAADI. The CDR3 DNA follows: TGCGCCAGCACTGAGTATTGGGTAGCTGAGAGCTCCTACAATGAGCAGTTCTTC. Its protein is CASTEYWVAESSYNEQFF.

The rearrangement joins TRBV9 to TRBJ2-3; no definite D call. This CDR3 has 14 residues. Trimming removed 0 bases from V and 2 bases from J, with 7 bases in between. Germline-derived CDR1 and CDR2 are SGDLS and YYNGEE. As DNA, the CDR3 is TGTGCCAGCAGCGTAGCTAGTACCACAGATACGCAGTATTTT. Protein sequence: CASSVASTTDTQYF.

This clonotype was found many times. The CDR3 DNA reads as TGTGCCAGCAGCCTTAGTCCGGACACGTACAATGAGCAGTTCTTC. Translation gives CASSLSPDTYNEQFF. The chain joins TRBV9 to TRBJ2-1; possibly TRBD1 for D (5 bases). The CDR3 sequence is 15 residues long. Germline CDR1 and CDR2: SGDLS and YYNGEE. Trimming left V 4 bases short and J 4 bases short, with 15 bases between.

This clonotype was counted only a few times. The CDR3 bases are TGTGCCAGCAGCAAAGGTGGGACAAGGCCCACAGATACGCAGTATTTT. Amino acids: CASSKGGTRPTDTQYF. The chain carries TRBV21-1 and TRBJ2-3; TRBD1 is taken as the D call from the table, unchecked against the DNA. TRBV21-1 is tagged as a pseudogene. The CDR3 consists of 16 residues.

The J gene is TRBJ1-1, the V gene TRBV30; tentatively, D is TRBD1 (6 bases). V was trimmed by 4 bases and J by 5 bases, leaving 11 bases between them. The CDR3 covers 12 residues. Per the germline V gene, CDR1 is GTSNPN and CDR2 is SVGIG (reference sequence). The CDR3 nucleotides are TGTGCCTGGATTGGGGGCAGGACTGAAGCTTTCTTT. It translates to CAWIGGRTEAFF.

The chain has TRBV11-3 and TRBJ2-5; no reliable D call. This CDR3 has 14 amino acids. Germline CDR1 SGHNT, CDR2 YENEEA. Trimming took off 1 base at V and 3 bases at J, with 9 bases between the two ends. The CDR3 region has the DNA TGTGCCAGCAGCTTAGCGGTCCGAGAAGAGACCCAGTACTTC. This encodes CASSLAVREETQYF.

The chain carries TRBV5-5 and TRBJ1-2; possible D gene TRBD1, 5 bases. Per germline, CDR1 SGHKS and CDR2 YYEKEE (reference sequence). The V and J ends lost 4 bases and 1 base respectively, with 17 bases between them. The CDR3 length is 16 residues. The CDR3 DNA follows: TGTGCCAGCAGCGGGGATGCAGGGATCGGTAACTATGGCTACACCTTC. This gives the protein CASSGDAGIGNYGYTF.

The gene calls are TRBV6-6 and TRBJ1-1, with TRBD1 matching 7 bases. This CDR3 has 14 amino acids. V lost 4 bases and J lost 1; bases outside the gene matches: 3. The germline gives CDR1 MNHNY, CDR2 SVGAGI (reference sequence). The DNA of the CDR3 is TGTGCCAGCAGTTCACAGGGGCAGAACACTGAAGCTTTCTTT. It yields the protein CASSSQGQNTEAFF.

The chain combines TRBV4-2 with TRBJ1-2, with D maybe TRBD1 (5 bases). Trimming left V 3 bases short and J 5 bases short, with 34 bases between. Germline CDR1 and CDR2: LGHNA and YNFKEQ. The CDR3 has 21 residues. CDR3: CASSHAHVPGSDTWGFYGYTF. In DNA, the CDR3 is TGTGCCAGCAGCCACGCCCACGTCCCAGGGTCGGACACTTGGGGGTTTTATGGCTACACCTTC.

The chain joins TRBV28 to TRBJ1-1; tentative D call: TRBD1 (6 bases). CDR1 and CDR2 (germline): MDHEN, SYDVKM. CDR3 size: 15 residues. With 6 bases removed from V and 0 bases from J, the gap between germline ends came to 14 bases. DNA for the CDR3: TGTGCCAGCAGGACCGTCGGGGGGCTGAACACTGAAGCTTTCTTT. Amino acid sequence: CASRTVGGLNTEAFF.

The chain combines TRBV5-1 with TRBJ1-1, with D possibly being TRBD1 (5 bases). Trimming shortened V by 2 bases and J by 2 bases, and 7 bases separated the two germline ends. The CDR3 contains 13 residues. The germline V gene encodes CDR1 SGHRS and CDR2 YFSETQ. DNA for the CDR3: TGCGCCAGCAGCTTTCGGGACAACACTGAAGCTTTCTTT. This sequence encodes CASSFRDNTEAFF.

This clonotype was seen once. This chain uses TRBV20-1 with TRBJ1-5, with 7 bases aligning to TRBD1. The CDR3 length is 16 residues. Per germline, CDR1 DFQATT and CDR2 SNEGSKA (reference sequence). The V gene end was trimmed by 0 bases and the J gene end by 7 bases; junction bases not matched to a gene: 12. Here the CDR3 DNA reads TGCAGTGCTAGAGAGTGGACAGGTGGTAATAAGCAGCCCCAGCATTTT. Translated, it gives CSAREWTGGNKQPQHF.

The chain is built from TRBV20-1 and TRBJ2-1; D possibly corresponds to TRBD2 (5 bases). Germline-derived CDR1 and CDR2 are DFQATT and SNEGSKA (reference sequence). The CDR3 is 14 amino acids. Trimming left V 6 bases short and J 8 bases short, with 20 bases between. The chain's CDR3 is CSAARALGLDEQFF. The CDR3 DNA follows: TGCAGTGCGGCCCGCGCACTAGGACTGGATGAGCAGTTCTTC.

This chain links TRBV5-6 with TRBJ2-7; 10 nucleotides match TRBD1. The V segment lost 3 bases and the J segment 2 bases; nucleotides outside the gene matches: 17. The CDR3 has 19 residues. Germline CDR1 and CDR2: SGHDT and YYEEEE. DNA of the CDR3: TGTGCCAGCAGCTCGATAAGAGACACCACCGGGACAGGGGCCTACGAGCAGTACTTC. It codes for CASSSIRDTTGTGAYEQYF.

The DNA for the CDR3 is TGTGCCAGCAGCCGACGAGGGACAGGGAATGATGAGCAGTTCTTC. It translates to CASSRRGTGNDEQFF. The gene calls are TRBV12-3 or TRBV12-4 and TRBJ2-1; TRBD1 matches 9 bases. The CDR3 extends over 15 amino acids. Germline trimming cut 6 bases from V and 8 bases from J; bases unmatched to any gene: 11.

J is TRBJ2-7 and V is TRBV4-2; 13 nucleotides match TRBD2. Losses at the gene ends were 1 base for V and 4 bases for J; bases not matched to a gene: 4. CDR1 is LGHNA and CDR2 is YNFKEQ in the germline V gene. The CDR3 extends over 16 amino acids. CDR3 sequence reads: CASSQAGTSGTYEQYF. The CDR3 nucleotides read TGTGCCAGCAGCCAAGCCGGGACTAGCGGGACTTACGAGCAGTACTTC.

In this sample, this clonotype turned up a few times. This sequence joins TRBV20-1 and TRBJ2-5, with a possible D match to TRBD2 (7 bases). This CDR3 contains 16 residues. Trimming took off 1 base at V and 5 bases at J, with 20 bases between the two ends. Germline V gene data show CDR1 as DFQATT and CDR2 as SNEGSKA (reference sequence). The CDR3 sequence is CSARGPLGGLWETQYF. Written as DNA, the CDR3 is TGCAGTGCTAGAGGACCTTTGGGGGGGCTTTGGGAGACCCAGTACTTC.

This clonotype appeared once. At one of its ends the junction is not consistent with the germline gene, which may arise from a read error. The CDR3 loop is CVTSRGKGDSTDTQYF. Here the CDR3 DNA reads TGTGTCACCAGCAGAGGAAAAGGGGATAGCACAGATACGCAGTATTTT. The chain carries TRBV15 and TRBJ2-3, with D perhaps matching TRBD1 (5 bases). The CDR3 totals 16 residues. Germline V lookup: CDR1 LNHNV, CDR2 YYDKDF (reference sequence). Together with reference TRBV15 and TRBJ2-3, the CDR3 gives the full variable domain: DAMVIQNPRYQVTQFGKPVTLSCSQTLNHNVMYWYQQKSSQAPKLLFHYYDKDFNNEADTPDNFQSRRPNTSFCFLDIRSPGLGDTAMYLCVTSRGKGDSTDTQYFGPGTRLTVL.

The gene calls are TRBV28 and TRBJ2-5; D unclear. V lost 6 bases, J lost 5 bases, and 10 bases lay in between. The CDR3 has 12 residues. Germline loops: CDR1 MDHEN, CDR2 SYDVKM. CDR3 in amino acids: CASSSVRETQYF. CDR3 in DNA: TGTGCCAGCAGCTCAGTCAGGGAGACCCAGTACTTC. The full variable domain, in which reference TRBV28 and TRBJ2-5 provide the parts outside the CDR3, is DVKVTQSSRYLVKRTGEKVFLECVQDMDHENMFWYRQDPGLGLRLIYFSYDVKMKEKGDIPEGYSVSREKKERFSLILESASTNQTSMYLCASSSVRETQYFGPGTRLLVL.

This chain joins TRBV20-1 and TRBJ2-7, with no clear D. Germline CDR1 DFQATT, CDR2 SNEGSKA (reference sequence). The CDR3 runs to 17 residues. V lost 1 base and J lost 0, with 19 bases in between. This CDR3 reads CSARGLIGTATSYEQYF. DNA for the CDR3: TGCAGTGCTAGAGGGCTAATAGGAACAGCCACCTCCTACGAGCAGTACTTC.

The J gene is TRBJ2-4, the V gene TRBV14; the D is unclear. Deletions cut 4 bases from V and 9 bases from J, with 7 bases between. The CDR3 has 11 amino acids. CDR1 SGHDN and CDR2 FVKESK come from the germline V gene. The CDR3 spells CASSRASIQYF. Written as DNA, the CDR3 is TGTGCCAGCAGCCGCGCAAGCATTCAGTACTTC.

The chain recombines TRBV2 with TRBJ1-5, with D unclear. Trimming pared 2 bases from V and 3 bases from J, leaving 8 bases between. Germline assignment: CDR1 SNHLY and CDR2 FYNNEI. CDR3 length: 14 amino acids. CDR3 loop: CASSESESNQPQHF. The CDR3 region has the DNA TGTGCCAGCAGTGAAAGCGAGTCCAATCAGCCCCAGCATTTT.

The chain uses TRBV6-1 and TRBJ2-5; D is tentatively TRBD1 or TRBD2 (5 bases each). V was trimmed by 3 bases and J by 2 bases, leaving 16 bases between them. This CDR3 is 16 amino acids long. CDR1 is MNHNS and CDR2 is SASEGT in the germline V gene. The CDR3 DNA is TGTGCCAGCAGTGAGCGTGGGGGTAGGGGACAAGAGACCCAGTACTTC. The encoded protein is CASSERGGRGQETQYF.

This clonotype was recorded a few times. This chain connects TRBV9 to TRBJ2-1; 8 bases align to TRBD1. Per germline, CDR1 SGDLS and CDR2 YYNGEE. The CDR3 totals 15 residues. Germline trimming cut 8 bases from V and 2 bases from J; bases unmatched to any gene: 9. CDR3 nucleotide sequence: TGTGCCAGTACGAACAGGGGGGAGCCCTACAATGAGCAGTTCTTC. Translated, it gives CASTNRGEPYNEQFF.

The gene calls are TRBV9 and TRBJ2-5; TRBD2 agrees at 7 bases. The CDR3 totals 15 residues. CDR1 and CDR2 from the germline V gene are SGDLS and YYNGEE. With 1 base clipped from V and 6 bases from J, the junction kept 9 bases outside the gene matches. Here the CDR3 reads CASSVLSGEGQTQYF. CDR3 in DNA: TGTGCCAGCAGCGTATTGTCCGGGGAGGGGCAGACCCAGTACTTC. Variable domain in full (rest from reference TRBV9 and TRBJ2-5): DSGVTQTPKHLITATGQRVTLRCSPRSGDLSVYWYQQSLDQGLQFLIQYYNGEERAKGNILERFSAQQFPDLHSELNLSSLELGDSALYFCASSVLSGEGQTQYFGPGTRLLVL.